This is a list of T cell receptor beta chains from one sample in a study of cytomegalovirus exposure and HLA in healthy donors. The repertoire was sequenced with immunoSEQ multiplex PCR; TCRdb's copy has only in-frame clones and lacks some. The data show under 200,000 clones, about four fifths seen once. Material: PBMCs. Receptors were obtained from a girl between 5 and 17 years old in good health and CMV-seropositive. The CDR3 runs from the conserved cysteine through the conserved F or W. A D gene is named only where the DNA matches it firmly. Clone size is given for some rows only: seen once, a few or many times, or a class if the clone is expanded.

v_gene	j_gene	d_gene	abundance	CDR3nt	CDR3aa
TRBV5-6	TRBJ2-2	TRBD1	-	TGTGCCAGCAGCTCGATACGACAGGGAAACACCGGGGAGCTGTTTTTT	CASSSIRQGNTGELFF
TRBV11-3	TRBJ2-2	TRBD1	-	TGTGCCAGCAGAAAGACAGGGGCCGGCGGGGAGCTGTTTTTT	CASRKTGAGGELFF
TRBV6-6	TRBJ2-7	TRBD1	-	TGTGCCAGCAGTTACCGACAGGGTTGGTACGAGCAGTACTTC	CASSYRQGWYEQYF
TRBV5-1	TRBJ2-3	-	-	TGCGCCAGCAGCTCCTCGACTAGTACAGATACGCAGTATTTT	CASSSSTSTDTQYF
TRBV5-4	TRBJ2-1	-	few	TGTGCCAGCTCTGCCCCTCGGGACTCTGACAATGAGCAGTTCTTC	CASSAPRDSDNEQFF
TRBV2	TRBJ2-1	TRBD1	once	TGTGCCAGCAGGAGGGACAGGGGTGCTTTGGATGAGCAGTTCTTC	CASRRDRGALDEQFF
TRBV7-3	TRBJ2-1	TRBD2	-	TGTGCCAGCAGCCGCCCCATGCGCGGGAGCGGGGGGGGTGAGCAGTTCTTC	CASSRPMRGSGGGEQFF
TRBV7-9	TRBJ2-2	TRBD1	-	TGTGCCAGCAGCTTAGGACAGGGGGTCACCGGGGAGCTGTTTTTT	CASSLGQGVTGELFF
TRBV11-3	TRBJ2-3	TRBD2	once	TGTGCCAGCAGCTTAGTGTCCCTAGCGGGAGGGTCTACAGATACGCAGTATTTT	CASSLVSLAGGSTDTQYF
TRBV11-2	TRBJ2-7	TRBD1	-	TGTGCCAGCAGCCGAACCGGGACAGGGGCTTACGAGCAGTACTTC	CASSRTGTGAYEQYF
TRBV19	TRBJ2-3	TRBD2	once	TGTGCCAGTAGTGGCTGGACTAGCGGGATCCCAGATACGCAGTATTTT	CASSGWTSGIPDTQYF
TRBV19	TRBJ1-2	TRBD1	-	TGTGCCAGTAGTATTGGGGACAGCCTCGGCTATGGCTACACCTTC	CASSIGDSLGYGYTF
TRBV7-3	TRBJ2-1	TRBD1	-	TGTGCCAGCAGCTTAACGGGACAGGGCGGCAATGAGCAGTTCTTC	CASSLTGQGGNEQFF
TRBV28	TRBJ2-5	TRBD2	-	TGTGCCAGCGGGCGGGGGTACCAAGAGACCCAGTACTTC	CASGRGYQETQYF
TRBV7-9	TRBJ2-2	TRBD2	-	TGTGCCAGCACCCTAGCGGGAGGGAACACCGGGGAGCTGTTTTTT	CASTLAGGNTGELFF
TRBV7-8	TRBJ2-7	-	-	TGTGCCAGCAGCTTAGGCCAGGACTCCTACGAGCAGTACTTC	CASSLGQDSYEQYF
TRBV30	TRBJ2-7	-	-	TGTGCCTGGAGTGTAGGGCAAGGGGGCTACGAGCAGTACTTC	CAWSVGQGGYEQYF
TRBV6-1	TRBJ1-2	-	once	TGTGCCAGCAGTGGTAGTTTCTATGGCTACACCTTC	CASSGSFYGYTF
TRBV29-1	TRBJ1-1	TRBD1	-	TGCAGCGTTGAGGGACAGGCGAACACTGAAGCTTTCTTT	CSVEGQANTEAFF
TRBV6-5	TRBJ1-2	-	-	TGTGCCAGCTGCGAGCTCGGACACGGGACTTTTGGCTACACCTTC	CASCELGHGTFGYTF
TRBV7-8	TRBJ2-3	TRBD1	-	TGTGCCAGCAGCTTAGCAGCCGACGGAGAGGGGGCCCCCTTGAATACGCAGTATTTT	CASSLAADGEGAPLNTQYF
TRBV29-1	TRBJ1-1	TRBD1	-	TGCAGCGTTGCGGGGACAGGGACTGTCACTGAAGCTTTCTTT	CSVAGTGTVTEAFF
TRBV7-3	TRBJ2-2	TRBD2	-	TGTGCCAGCAGCCGGACTAGCGGGACCACCGGGGAGCTGTTTTTT	CASSRTSGTTGELFF
TRBV7-2	TRBJ2-1	TRBD2	-	TGTGCCAGCAGCTTCCTTCTCAGCGGGGGGGCGGGCAATGAGCAGTTCTTC	CASSFLLSGGAGNEQFF
TRBV15	TRBJ2-3	TRBD1	-	TGTGCCACCAGCAGAGACAGGGGGCTAACAGATACGCAGTATTTT	CATSRDRGLTDTQYF
TRBV2	TRBJ2-2	TRBD1	-	TGTGCCAGCAGAGACAGGGGGCGCTTGAACACCGGGGAGCTGTTTTTT	CASRDRGRLNTGELFF
TRBV6-5	TRBJ2-7	TRBD1	-	TGTGCCAGCAGTTATTGGGGACAGGGGGCATACGAGCAGTACTTC	CASSYWGQGAYEQYF
TRBV4-1	TRBJ2-7	TRBD1	-	TGCGCCAGCTCCGACAGGGCTGGGTACGAGCAGTACTTC	CASSDRAGYEQYF
TRBV5-6	TRBJ2-7	-	-	TGTGCCAGCAGCTTGGGGTTCAGGGCCTACGAGCAGTACTTC	CASSLGFRAYEQYF
TRBV6-4	TRBJ1-2	TRBD1	-	TGTGCCAGCAGAGCGGGACAGGGCACCGGCTACACCTTC	CASRAGQGTGYTF
TRBV18	TRBJ1-1	TRBD1	-	TGTGCCAGCTCACCACGGCGGGACAGAGACACTGAAGCTTTCTTT	CASSPRRDRDTEAFF
TRBV5-1	TRBJ1-4	TRBD1	-	TGCGCCAGCAGCATGACAGGGGGCAATGAAAAACTGTTTTTT	CASSMTGGNEKLFF
TRBV7-9	TRBJ2-5	-	-	TGTGCCAGCAGCTTAGTTTCCCGGGAGACCCAGTACTTC	CASSLVSRETQYF
TRBV6-5	TRBJ2-7	-	-	TGTGCCAGCAGCACTGACTACTACGAGCAGTACTTC	CASSTDYYEQYF
TRBV18	TRBJ1-5	-	-	TGTGCCAGTTCCTCACTACGGGGGACCAATCAGCCCCAGCATTTT	CASSSLRGTNQPQHF
TRBV28	TRBJ2-7	TRBD2	-	TGTGCCAGCAGTTTTCTAGCGGGGGGTTACTCCTACGAGCAGTACTTC	CASSFLAGGYSYEQYF
TRBV29-1	TRBJ2-5	-	-	TGCAGCTCTTCGGGAGATCAAGAGACCCAGTACTTC	CSSSGDQETQYF
TRBV6-6	TRBJ1-2	TRBD1	-	TGTGCCAGCAGCCAGACAGGGTGGAACTATGGCTACACCTTC	CASSQTGWNYGYTF
TRBV7-6	TRBJ1-1	TRBD1	-	TGTGCCAGCACAAACATACACGGGACAGAGAACACTGAAGCTTTCTTT	CASTNIHGTENTEAFF
TRBV6-5	TRBJ1-5	-	-	TGTGCCAGCAGTAATAACAATCAGCCCCAGCATTTT	CASSNNNQPQHF
TRBV7-3	TRBJ2-7	TRBD1	once	TGTGCCAGCAGCTTGGACAGGGGATACGAGCAGTACTTC	CASSLDRGYEQYF
TRBV5-1	TRBJ2-1	TRBD2	-	TGCGCCAGCAGCTTTGCTCTTCGACTAGCGGCGGAGGATGAGCAGTTCTTC	CASSFALRLAAEDEQFF
TRBV28	TRBJ2-7	TRBD2	-	TGTGCCAGCAGCCCGGGACTAGCCGCCTTCGAGCAGTACTTC	CASSPGLAAFEQYF
TRBV6-5	TRBJ2-7	TRBD2	-	TGTGCCAGCAGGGGCGCGGGAGGGTCGGTCGAGCAGTACTTC	CASRGAGGSVEQYF
TRBV7-9	TRBJ1-1	-	-	TGTGCCAGCAGCTTAGCGGAGGGTGAAGCTTTCTTT	CASSLAEGEAFF
TRBV5-1	TRBJ2-1	-	-	TGCGCCAGCAGCTTGATAGGGGGTAATGAGCAGTTCTTC	CASSLIGGNEQFF
TRBV10-3	TRBJ2-2	TRBD1	-	TGTGCCATCAGGGTTGGGACAGGGCGGGTCACCGGGGAGCTGTTTTTT	CAIRVGTGRVTGELFF
TRBV27	TRBJ2-3	TRBD1	-	TGTGCCAGCACAAAAGCCGTTAACCGGGACAGGGGCACAGATACGCAGTATTTT	CASTKAVNRDRGTDTQYF
TRBV7-2	TRBJ2-2	-	few	TGTGCCAGCAGCTTAGCCGGGGTAGTAAAAGGGTTGTACACCGGGGAGCTGTTTTTT	CASSLAGVVKGLYTGELFF